This T cell receptor (beta chain) was sequenced in a study of blood T cell repertoires in COVID-19. This table comes from immunoSEQ multiplex PCR, and its TCRdb copy is limited to in-frame clones, with some not included. The sample shows roughly 250,000 clones, around 89% of them seen only once. Sequencing used peripheral blood. The source of this sequence is a man between 25 and 39 years old with acute or convalescent COVID-19.

The DNA of the CDR3 is TGTGCCAGCAGCGTCCCCGGGACAGGGGTGGCTGAAGCTTTCTTT. It is translated as CASSVPGTGVAEAFF. The chain carries TRBV11-2 and TRBJ1-1; 10 positions agree with TRBD1. The CDR3 loop spans 15 amino acids. From germline, CDR1 is SGHAT and CDR2 FQNNGV. Trimming cost V 5 bases and J 6 bases; bases outside gene matches: 9.